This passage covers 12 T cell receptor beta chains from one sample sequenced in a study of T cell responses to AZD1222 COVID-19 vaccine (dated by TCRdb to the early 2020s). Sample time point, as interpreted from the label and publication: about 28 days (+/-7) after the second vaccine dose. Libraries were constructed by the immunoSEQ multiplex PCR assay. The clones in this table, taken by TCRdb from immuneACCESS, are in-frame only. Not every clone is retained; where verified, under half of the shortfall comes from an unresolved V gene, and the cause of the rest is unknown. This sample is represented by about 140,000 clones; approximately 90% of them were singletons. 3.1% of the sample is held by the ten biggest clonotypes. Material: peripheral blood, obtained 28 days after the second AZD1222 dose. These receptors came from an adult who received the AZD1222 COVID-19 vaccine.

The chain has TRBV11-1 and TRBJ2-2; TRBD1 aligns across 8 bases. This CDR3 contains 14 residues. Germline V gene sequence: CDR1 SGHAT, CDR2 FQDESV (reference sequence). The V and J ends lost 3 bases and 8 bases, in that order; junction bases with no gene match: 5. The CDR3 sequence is CASSFQGAAGELFF. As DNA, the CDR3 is TGTGCCAGCAGCTTCCAGGGGGCAGCTGGGGAGCTGTTTTTT.

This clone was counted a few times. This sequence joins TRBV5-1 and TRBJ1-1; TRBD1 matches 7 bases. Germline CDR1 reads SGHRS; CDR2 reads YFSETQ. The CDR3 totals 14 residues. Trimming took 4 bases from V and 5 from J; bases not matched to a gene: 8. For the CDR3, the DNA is TGCGCCAGCAGCACCCATACAGGGGAAACTGAAGCTTTCTTT. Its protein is CASSTHTGETEAFF.

The CDR3 coding sequence is TGTGCCCCAAAGATCGAGGACAGTCGGAGGGATGGCTACACCTTC. Protein: CAPKIEDSRRDGYTF. V and J are TRBV5-4 and TRBJ1-2; maybe TRBD1 (6 bases). Deletions cut 10 bases from V and 6 bases from J, with 25 bases between. There are 15 residues in the CDR3. Germline V gene sequence: CDR1 SGHNT, CDR2 YYREEE (reference sequence).

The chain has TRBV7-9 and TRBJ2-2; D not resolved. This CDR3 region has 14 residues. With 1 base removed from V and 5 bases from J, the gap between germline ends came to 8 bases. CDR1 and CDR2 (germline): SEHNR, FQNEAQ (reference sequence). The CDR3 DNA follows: TGTGCCAGCAGCTTAGTAGGCGGTACCGGGGAGCTGTTTTTT. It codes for CASSLVGGTGELFF. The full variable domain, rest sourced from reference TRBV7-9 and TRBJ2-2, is DTGVSQNPRHKITKRGQNVTFRCDPISEHNRLYWYRQTLGQGPEFLTYFQNEAQLEKSRLLSDRFSAERPKGSFSTLEIQRTEQGDSAMYLCASSLVGGTGELFFGEGSRLTVL.

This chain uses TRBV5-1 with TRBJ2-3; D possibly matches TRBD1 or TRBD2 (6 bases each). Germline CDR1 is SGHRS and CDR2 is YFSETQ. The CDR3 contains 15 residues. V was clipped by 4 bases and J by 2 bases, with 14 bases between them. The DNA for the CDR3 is TGCGCCAGCAGCGGTGGGGGGCACCCCACAGATACGCAGTATTTT. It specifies CASSGGGHPTDTQYF.

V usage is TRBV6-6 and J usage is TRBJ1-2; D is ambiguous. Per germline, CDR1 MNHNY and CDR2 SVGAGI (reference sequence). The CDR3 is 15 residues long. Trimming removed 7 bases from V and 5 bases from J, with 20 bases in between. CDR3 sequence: CASTQYSEGWYGYTF. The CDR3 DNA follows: TGTGCCAGCACCCAATACAGCGAAGGCTGGTATGGCTACACCTTC.

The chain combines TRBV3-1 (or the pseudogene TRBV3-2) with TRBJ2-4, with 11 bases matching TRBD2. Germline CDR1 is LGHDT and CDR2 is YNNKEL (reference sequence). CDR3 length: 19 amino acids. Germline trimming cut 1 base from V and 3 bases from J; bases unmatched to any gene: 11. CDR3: CASSQAVSGGAYVKNIQYF. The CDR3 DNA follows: TGTGCCAGCAGCCAAGCGGTTAGCGGGGGGGCCTATGTCAAAAACATTCAGTACTTC.

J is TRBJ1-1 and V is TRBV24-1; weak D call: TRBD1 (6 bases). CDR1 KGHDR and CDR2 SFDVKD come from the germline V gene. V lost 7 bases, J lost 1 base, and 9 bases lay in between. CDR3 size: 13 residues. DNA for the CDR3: TGTGCCACCAGGTTACAGGGGAACACTGAAGCTTTCTTT. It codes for CATRLQGNTEAFF.

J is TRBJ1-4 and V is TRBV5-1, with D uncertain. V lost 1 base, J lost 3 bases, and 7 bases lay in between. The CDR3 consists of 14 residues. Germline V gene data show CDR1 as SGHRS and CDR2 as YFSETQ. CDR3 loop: CASSLSEPNEKLFF. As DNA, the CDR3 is TGCGCCAGCAGCTTGTCAGAACCTAATGAAAAACTGTTTTTT. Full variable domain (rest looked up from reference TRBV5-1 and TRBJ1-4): KAGVTQTPRYLIKTRGQQVTLSCSPISGHRSVSWYQQTPGQGLQFLFEYFSETQRNKGNFPGRFSGRQFSNSRSEMNVSTLELGDSALYLCASSLSEPNEKLFFGSGTQLSVL.

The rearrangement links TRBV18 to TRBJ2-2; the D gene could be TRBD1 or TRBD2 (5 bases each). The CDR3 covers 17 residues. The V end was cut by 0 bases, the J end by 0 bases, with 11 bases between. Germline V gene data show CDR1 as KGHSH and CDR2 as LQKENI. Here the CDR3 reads CASSPPGTYTNTGELFF. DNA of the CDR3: TGTGCCAGCTCACCACCCGGGACGTATACGAACACCGGGGAGCTGTTTTTT. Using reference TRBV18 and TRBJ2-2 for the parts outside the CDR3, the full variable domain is NAGVMQNPRHLVRRRGQEARLRCSPMKGHSHVYWYRQLPEEGLKFMVYLQKENIIDESGMPKERFSAEFPKEGPSILRIQQVVRGDSAAYFCASSPPGTYTNTGELFFGEGSRLTVL.

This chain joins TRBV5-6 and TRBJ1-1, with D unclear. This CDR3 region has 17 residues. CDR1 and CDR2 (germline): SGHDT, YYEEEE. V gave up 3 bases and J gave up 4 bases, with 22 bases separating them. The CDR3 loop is CASSSRWDWTDGTEAFF. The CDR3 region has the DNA TGTGCCAGCAGCTCGCGGTGGGATTGGACTGACGGCACTGAAGCTTTCTTT.

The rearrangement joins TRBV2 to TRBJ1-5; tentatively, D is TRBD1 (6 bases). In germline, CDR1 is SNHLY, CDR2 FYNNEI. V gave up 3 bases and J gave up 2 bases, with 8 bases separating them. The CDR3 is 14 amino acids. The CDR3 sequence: CASSEEGGNQPQHF. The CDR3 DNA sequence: TGTGCCAGCAGTGAGGAGGGGGGCAATCAGCCCCAGCATTTT. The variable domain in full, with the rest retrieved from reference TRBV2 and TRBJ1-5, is EPEVTQTPSHQVTQMGQEVILRCVPISNHLYFYWYRQILGQKVEFLVSFYNNEISEKSEIFDDQFSVERPDGSNFTLKIRSTKLEDSAMYFCASSEEGGNQPQHFGDGTRLSIL.